The clone carrying this T cell receptor (beta chain) was picked up a small number of times. V shed 4 bases and J 8 bases; nucleotides not matched to a gene: 6. The CDR3 is 15 residues long. Per the germline V gene, CDR1 is SGHRS and CDR2 is YFSETQ. These data come from a study of tumor-infiltrating lymphocytes in localized non-small cell lung cancer. Study as a whole: Some samples were collected after neoadjuvant chemotherapy; smokers, never-smokers and several histologies were included.

Assay: immunoSEQ multiplex PCR; the TCRdb copy retains only in-frame clones and omits some. Altogether 20,000 to 25,000 clones are present, 60% to 75% being singletons, with the ten largest covering about 5.6%. The source material was lung tumor tissue. The J gene is TRBJ1-4, the V gene TRBV5-1; TRBD1 aligns across 12 bases. This sequence originates from a human donor with non-small cell lung cancer. The CDR3 is CASSPGDRGPEKLFF. CDR3 coding DNA: TGCGCCAGCAGCCCGGGGGACAGGGGGCCGGAAAAACTGTTTTTT.